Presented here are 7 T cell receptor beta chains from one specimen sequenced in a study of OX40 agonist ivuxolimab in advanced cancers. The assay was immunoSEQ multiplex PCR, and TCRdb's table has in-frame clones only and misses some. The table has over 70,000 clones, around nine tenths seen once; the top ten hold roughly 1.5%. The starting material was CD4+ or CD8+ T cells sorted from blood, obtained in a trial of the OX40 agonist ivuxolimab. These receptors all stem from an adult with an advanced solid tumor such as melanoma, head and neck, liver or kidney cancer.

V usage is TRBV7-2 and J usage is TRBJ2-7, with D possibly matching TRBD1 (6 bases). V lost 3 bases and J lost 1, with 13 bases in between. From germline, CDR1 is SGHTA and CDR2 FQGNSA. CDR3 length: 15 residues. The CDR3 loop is CASSFTGSLSYEQYF. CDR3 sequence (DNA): TGTGCCAGCAGCTTTACAGGGTCCTTATCCTACGAGCAGTACTTC.

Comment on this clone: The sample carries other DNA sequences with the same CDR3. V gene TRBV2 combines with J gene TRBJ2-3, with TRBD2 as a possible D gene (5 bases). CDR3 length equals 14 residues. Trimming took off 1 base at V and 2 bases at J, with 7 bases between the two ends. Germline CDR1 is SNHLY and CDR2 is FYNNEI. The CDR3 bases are TGTGCCAGCAGTGAAGGCCTAGCCACAGATACGCAGTATTTT. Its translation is CASSEGLATDTQYF.

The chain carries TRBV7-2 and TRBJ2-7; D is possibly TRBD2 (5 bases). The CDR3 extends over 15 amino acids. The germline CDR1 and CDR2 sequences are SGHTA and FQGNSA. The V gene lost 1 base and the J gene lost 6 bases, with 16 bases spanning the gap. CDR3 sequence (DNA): TGTGCCAGCAGCTTAGGGTGGGAGTCCTTCGGCGAGCAGTACTTC. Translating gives CASSLGWESFGEQYF. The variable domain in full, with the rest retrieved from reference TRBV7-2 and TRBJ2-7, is GAGVSQSPSNKVTEKGKDVELRCDPISGHTALYWYRQSLGQGLEFLIYFQGNSAPDKSGLPSDRFSAERTGGSVSTLTIQRTQQEDSAVYLCASSLGWESFGEQYFGPGTRLTVT.

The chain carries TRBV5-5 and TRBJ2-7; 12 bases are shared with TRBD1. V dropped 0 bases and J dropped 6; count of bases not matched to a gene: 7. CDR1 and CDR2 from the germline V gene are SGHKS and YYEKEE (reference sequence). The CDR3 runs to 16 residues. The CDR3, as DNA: TGTGCCAGCAGCTTGGATTGGGACAGGGGGCGATCCGAGCAGTACTTC. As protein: CASSLDWDRGRSEQYF. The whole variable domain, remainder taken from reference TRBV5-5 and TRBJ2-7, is DAGVTQSPTHLIKTRGQQVTLRCSPISGHKSVSWYQQVLGQGPQFIFQYYEKEERGRGNFPDRFSARQFPNYSSELNVNALLLGDSALYLCASSLDWDRGRSEQYFGPGTRLTVT.

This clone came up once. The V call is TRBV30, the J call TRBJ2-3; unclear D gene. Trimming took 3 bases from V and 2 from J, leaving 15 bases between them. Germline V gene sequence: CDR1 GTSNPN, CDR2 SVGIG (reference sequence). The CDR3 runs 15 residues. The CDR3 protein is CAWRKGLHPTDTQYF. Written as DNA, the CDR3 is TGTGCCTGGAGGAAAGGGCTCCACCCCACAGATACGCAGTATTTT. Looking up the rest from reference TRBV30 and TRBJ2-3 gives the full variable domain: SQTIHQWPATLVQPVGSPLSLECTVEGTSNPNLYWYRQAAGRGLQLLFYSVGIGQISSEVPQNLSASRPQDRQFILSSKKLLLSDSGFYLCAWRKGLHPTDTQYFGPGTRLTVL.

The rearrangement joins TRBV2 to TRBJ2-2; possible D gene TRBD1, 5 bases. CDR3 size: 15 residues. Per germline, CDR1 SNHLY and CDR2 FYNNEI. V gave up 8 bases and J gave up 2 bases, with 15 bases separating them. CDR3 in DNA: TGTGCCAGCCAGGTGGGCAGGGCAAACACCGGGGAGCTGTTTTTT. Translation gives CASQVGRANTGELFF.

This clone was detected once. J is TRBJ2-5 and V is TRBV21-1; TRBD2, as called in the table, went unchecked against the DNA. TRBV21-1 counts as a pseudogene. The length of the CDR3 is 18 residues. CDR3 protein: CASEALGGTSGVQETQYF. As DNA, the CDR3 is TGTGCCAGCGAGGCCCTTGGGGGTACTAGCGGGGTACAAGAGACCCAGTACTTC.